The present T cell receptor beta chain was sequenced within a study of cytomegalovirus exposure and HLA in healthy donors. Findings and limits, study-wide: When analyzed later, a missense DCLRE1C variant was found to be linked to TCR beta V- and J-gene trimming. Looking again later, the authors saw that most CMV-associated TCR beta chains seemed HLA-restricted. In vitro work confirmed that a few CMV-associated chains recognize CMV antigens.

Remarks on this clone: Its antigen is undetermined.

PCR involved 60 Vbeta and 13 Jbeta primers. Using immunoSEQ multiplex PCR, the repertoire was profiled, and TCRdb retains in-frame clones only, with some absent. This sample yields about 120,000 clones, of which roughly 76% are seen a single time; less than 2.5% belongs to the top ten. CDR1 SGHRS and CDR2 YFSETQ come from the germline V gene. This CDR3 contains 15 residues. V shed 4 bases and J 7 bases; nucleotides not matched to a gene: 9. The J gene is TRBJ2-1, the V gene TRBV5-1; 9 bases are a match to TRBD1. The material sequenced was PBMCs. This receptor was taken from a man between 25 and 39 years old in good health and CMV-seronegative. This chain's CDR3 is CASSPPGQGTNEQFF. The CDR3 bases are TGCGCCAGCAGCCCCCCTGGACAGGGGACGAATGAGCAGTTCTTC.